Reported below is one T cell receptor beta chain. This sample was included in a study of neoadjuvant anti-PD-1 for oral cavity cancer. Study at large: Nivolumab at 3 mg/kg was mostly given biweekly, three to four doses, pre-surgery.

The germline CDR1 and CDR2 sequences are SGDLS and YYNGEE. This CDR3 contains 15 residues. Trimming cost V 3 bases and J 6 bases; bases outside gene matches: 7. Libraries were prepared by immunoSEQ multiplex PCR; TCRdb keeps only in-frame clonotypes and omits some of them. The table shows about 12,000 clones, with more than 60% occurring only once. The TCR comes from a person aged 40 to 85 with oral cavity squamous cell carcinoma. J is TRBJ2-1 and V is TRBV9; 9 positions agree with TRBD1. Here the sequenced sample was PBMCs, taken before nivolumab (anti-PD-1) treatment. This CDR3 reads CASSAAPDRGNEQFF. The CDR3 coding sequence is TGTGCCAGCAGCGCAGCGCCGGACAGGGGCAATGAGCAGTTCTTC.